The rows below give T cell receptor beta chains drawn from one sample of a study of post-analysis software for immune sequencing data. A single record per CDR3 protein comes from TCRdb applying MiXCR to the PCR reads. The repertoire consists of 820,000 or so distinct CDR3 sequences, with roughly 50% occurring once and the leading ten covering roughly 4.4%. The sample comprised blood. The receptors derive from a girl aged 10 to 17 with multiple sclerosis. Both conserved end residues are part of each CDR3. The order of the fields is clone size, V gene, D gene, J gene, CDR3 DNA, CDR3 protein. The D gene is left open where the match is weak. Clone size is given for some rows only: seen once, a few or many times, or a class if the clone is expanded.

clone size: -; V gene: TRBV5-6; D gene: -; J gene: TRBJ2-7; CDR3 DNA: TGTGCCAGCAGCTCCGGATTAAGGTACGAGCAGTACTTC; CDR3 protein: CASSSGLRYEQYF
clone size: -; V gene: TRBV7-2; D gene: TRBD2; J gene: TRBJ2-3; CDR3 DNA: TGTGCCAGCAGCCTTCGGACTAGCGGGGGCGCAGATACGCAGTATTTT; CDR3 protein: CASSLRTSGGADTQYF
clone size: few; V gene: TRBV4-1; D gene: TRBD2; J gene: TRBJ2-7; CDR3 DNA: TGCGCCAGCAGCCAGTCGGGACTAGCGTCCTACGAGCAGTACTTC; CDR3 protein: CASSQSGLASYEQYF
clone size: -; V gene: TRBV15; D gene: TRBD1; J gene: TRBJ2-7; CDR3 DNA: TGTGCCACCAGCAGAGATACGGGACAGGGGGCCTACGAGCAGTACTTC; CDR3 protein: CATSRDTGQGAYEQYF
clone size: few; V gene: TRBV20-1; D gene: -; J gene: TRBJ2-7; CDR3 DNA: TGCAGTGCTAAAAGAGGGATCCTCTACGAGCAGTACTTC; CDR3 protein: CSAKRGILYEQYF
clone size: -; V gene: TRBV13; D gene: TRBD1; J gene: TRBJ1-1; CDR3 DNA: TGTGCCAGCAGCTTAATGACAGGGACCCCTGAAGCTTTCTTT; CDR3 protein: CASSLMTGTPEAFF
clone size: -; V gene: TRBV20-1; D gene: -; J gene: TRBJ2-3; CDR3 DNA: TGCAGTGCTAGTAGGGGGAACGGTGCCACAGATACGCAGTATTTT; CDR3 protein: CSASRGNGATDTQYF
clone size: -; V gene: TRBV12-3/TRBV12-4; D gene: -; J gene: TRBJ2-1; CDR3 DNA: TGTGCCACTATTACTGGGGGCGGGATTGCCAATGAGCAGTTCTTC; CDR3 protein: CATITGGGIANEQFF
clone size: -; V gene: TRBV20-1; D gene: TRBD1; J gene: TRBJ2-7; CDR3 DNA: TGCAGTGCCCCGGGACAGTTTATCTACGAGCAGTACTTC; CDR3 protein: CSAPGQFIYEQYF
clone size: -; V gene: TRBV4-1; D gene: -; J gene: TRBJ2-1; CDR3 DNA: TGCGCCAGCAGCAAGTGGCAGGGAGATGAGCAGTTCTTC; CDR3 protein: CASSKWQGDEQFF
clone size: -; V gene: TRBV7-2; D gene: -; J gene: TRBJ2-5; CDR3 DNA: TGTGCCAGCAGCTTAGTAGAACTAGAGGAGACCCAGTACTTC; CDR3 protein: CASSLVELEETQYF
clone size: few; V gene: TRBV7-3; D gene: -; J gene: TRBJ1-2; CDR3 DNA: TGTGCCAGCGGCGTTGGGGAGAGTAACTATGGCTACACCTTC; CDR3 protein: CASGVGESNYGYTF
clone size: few; V gene: TRBV5-1; D gene: TRBD2; J gene: TRBJ2-3; CDR3 DNA: TGCGCCAGCAGCAAAGGGACTAGCGGGGGGGCAGATACGCAGTATTTT; CDR3 protein: CASSKGTSGGADTQYF
clone size: -; V gene: TRBV12-3/TRBV12-4; D gene: -; J gene: TRBJ1-5; CDR3 DNA: TGTGCCAGCAGTGTCAGAAAAGACGGTCAGCCCCAGCATTTT; CDR3 protein: CASSVRKDGQPQHF
clone size: -; V gene: TRBV4-2; D gene: -; J gene: TRBJ2-1; CDR3 DNA: TGTGCCAGCAGCCAAGGCGAGGGGGGTGAGCAGTTCTTC; CDR3 protein: CASSQGEGGEQFF
clone size: -; V gene: TRBV5-1; D gene: TRBD1; J gene: TRBJ2-7; CDR3 DNA: TGCGCCAGCAGCCGGGACAGGGTATACGAGCAGTACTTC; CDR3 protein: CASSRDRVYEQYF
clone size: few; V gene: TRBV6-5; D gene: TRBD2; J gene: TRBJ2-5; CDR3 DNA: TGTGCCAGCAGTTACGGGGAGGGCTGGCAAGAGACCCAGTACTTC; CDR3 protein: CASSYGEGWQETQYF
clone size: -; V gene: TRBV4-1; D gene: -; J gene: TRBJ1-2; CDR3 DNA: TGCGCCAGCAGCCAAGCGTCCGGTGGGGAGGGCTACACCTTC; CDR3 protein: CASSQASGGEGYTF
clone size: -; V gene: TRBV20-1; D gene: TRBD1; J gene: TRBJ2-1; CDR3 DNA: TGCAGTGCTAACAGGGGTACTAGTGAGCAGTTCTTC; CDR3 protein: CSANRGTSEQFF
clone size: -; V gene: TRBV12-3/TRBV12-4; D gene: -; J gene: TRBJ2-1; CDR3 DNA: TGTGCCAGCAGCCCCCTGCCTGGGGGGACGAGGGAATCCTACAATGAGCAGTTCTTC; CDR3 protein: CASSPLPGGTRESYNEQFF
clone size: few; V gene: TRBV20-1; D gene: TRBD2; J gene: TRBJ2-4; CDR3 DNA: TGCAGTGCTAGAGATTGGACTAGCGGGAGAGTAGACATTCAGTACTTC; CDR3 protein: CSARDWTSGRVDIQYF
clone size: -; V gene: TRBV7-2; D gene: TRBD1; J gene: TRBJ2-7; CDR3 DNA: TGTGCCAGCAGCTTAGGGGACAGCCTGTACGAGCAGTACTTC; CDR3 protein: CASSLGDSLYEQYF
clone size: few; V gene: TRBV29-1; D gene: -; J gene: TRBJ2-5; CDR3 DNA: TGCAGCGTTGATACCGTATCTCAAGGGACCCAGTACTTC; CDR3 protein: CSVDTVSQGTQYF
clone size: few; V gene: TRBV12-3/TRBV12-4; D gene: -; J gene: TRBJ1-2; CDR3 DNA: TGTGCCAGCAGTTTAAAGAGGATTGTGCTCGGCTACACCTTC; CDR3 protein: CASSLKRIVLGYTF
clone size: -; V gene: TRBV4-1; D gene: TRBD1; J gene: TRBJ2-1; CDR3 DNA: TGCGCCAGCAGCCAAGACGGGACAGGGGGACTGAGACATGAGCAGTTCTTC; CDR3 protein: CASSQDGTGGLRHEQFF
clone size: few; V gene: TRBV18; D gene: -; J gene: TRBJ2-7; CDR3 DNA: TGTGCCAGCTCATCAGGGAGGTCCTACGAGCAGTACTTC; CDR3 protein: CASSSGRSYEQYF
clone size: few; V gene: TRBV3-1; D gene: -; J gene: TRBJ2-7; CDR3 DNA: TGTGCCAGCAGCCAAGCACTAGGAAACTCCTACGAGCAGTACTTC; CDR3 protein: CASSQALGNSYEQYF
clone size: few; V gene: TRBV9; D gene: -; J gene: TRBJ1-4; CDR3 DNA: TGTGCCAGCAGCGGTACAGGGCTGGGAAATGAAAAACTGTTTTTT; CDR3 protein: CASSGTGLGNEKLFF
clone size: few; V gene: TRBV5-1; D gene: -; J gene: TRBJ2-5; CDR3 DNA: TGCGCCAGCAGCTTCCGGGAAAAGGGAGAGACCCAGTACTTC; CDR3 protein: CASSFREKGETQYF
clone size: -; V gene: TRBV6-6; D gene: TRBD2; J gene: TRBJ2-7; CDR3 DNA: TGTGCCAGCAGTTACGTAGCGGGAGCTCACGAGCAGTACTTC; CDR3 protein: CASSYVAGAHEQYF
clone size: -; V gene: TRBV5-1; D gene: -; J gene: TRBJ2-5; CDR3 DNA: TGCGCCAGCAGTACTACTCAAAATGGGGAGACCCAGTACTTC; CDR3 protein: CASSTTQNGETQYF
clone size: few; V gene: TRBV20-1; D gene: TRBD2; J gene: TRBJ2-4; CDR3 DNA: TGCAGTGCTGTACTAGCGGGGGTTAAAAACATTCAGTACTTC; CDR3 protein: CSAVLAGVKNIQYF
clone size: few; V gene: TRBV12-3/TRBV12-4; D gene: TRBD2; J gene: TRBJ2-1; CDR3 DNA: TGTGCCAGCAGACCTAGCGGTCCGGGTTACAATGAGCAGTTCTTC; CDR3 protein: CASRPSGPGYNEQFF
clone size: -; V gene: TRBV12-3/TRBV12-4; D gene: TRBD2; J gene: TRBJ2-4; CDR3 DNA: TGTGCCAGCAGTAGAGACGGGACTAGACTGCAGTACTTC; CDR3 protein: CASSRDGTRLQYF
clone size: -; V gene: TRBV5-1; D gene: TRBD1; J gene: TRBJ2-5; CDR3 DNA: TGCGCCAGCAGCTCACAGGACACGACAGGGCAAGAGACCCAGTACTTC; CDR3 protein: CASSSQDTTGQETQYF
clone size: -; V gene: TRBV24-1; D gene: TRBD2; J gene: TRBJ2-1; CDR3 DNA: TGTGCCACCAGTGATCGCAGGACTAGCGGGGAAGAGGAGCAGTTCTTC; CDR3 protein: CATSDRRTSGEEEQFF
clone size: -; V gene: TRBV6-6; D gene: TRBD1; J gene: TRBJ1-1; CDR3 DNA: TGTGCCAGCAGTTACCCAGGGGGTCCTGAAGCTTTCTTT; CDR3 protein: CASSYPGGPEAFF
clone size: -; V gene: TRBV2; D gene: -; J gene: TRBJ2-7; CDR3 DNA: TGTGCCAGCTCCCGACAGGTGACCTCCTACGAGCAGTACTTC; CDR3 protein: CASSRQVTSYEQYF
clone size: -; V gene: TRBV25-1; D gene: -; J gene: TRBJ2-7; CDR3 DNA: TGTGCCAGCAGTGCCTCCCCCGGGACAAGCTCCTACGAGCAGTACTTC; CDR3 protein: CASSASPGTSSYEQYF
clone size: -; V gene: TRBV7-9; D gene: TRBD1; J gene: TRBJ2-1; CDR3 DNA: TGTGCCAGCAGCCGGACAGGGATCCCCTACAATGAGCAGTTCTTC; CDR3 protein: CASSRTGIPYNEQFF
clone size: -; V gene: TRBV19; D gene: -; J gene: TRBJ2-1; CDR3 DNA: TGTGCCACTAAGGGCTATCGGGGGAATGAGCAGTTCTTC; CDR3 protein: CATKGYRGNEQFF
clone size: few; V gene: TRBV29-1; D gene: TRBD2; J gene: TRBJ2-4; CDR3 DNA: TGCAGCGCAGCTCGGGCGGGAGCCTACAATGAGCAGTACTTC; CDR3 protein: CSAARAGAYNEQYF
clone size: -; V gene: TRBV7-3; D gene: -; J gene: TRBJ1-1; CDR3 DNA: TGTGCCAGCAGCCTCATGGCGGGCAGGTCAACTTTCTTT; CDR3 protein: CASSLMAGRSTFF
clone size: -; V gene: TRBV7-9; D gene: TRBD1; J gene: TRBJ1-1; CDR3 DNA: TGTGCCAGCAGCTTAGAGGGACAGCTGAACACTGAAGCTTTCTTT; CDR3 protein: CASSLEGQLNTEAFF
clone size: few; V gene: TRBV5-6; D gene: -; J gene: TRBJ2-1; CDR3 DNA: TGTGCCAGCAGCAGCATTTCGGTTGAGCAGTTCTTC; CDR3 protein: CASSSISVEQFF
clone size: once; V gene: TRBV6-6; D gene: TRBD1; J gene: TRBJ2-7; CDR3 DNA: TGTGCCAGCAAGGAGATAGGACAGGCCTACGAGCAGTACTTC; CDR3 protein: CASKEIGQAYEQYF
clone size: -; V gene: TRBV5-1; D gene: -; J gene: TRBJ1-2; CDR3 DNA: TGCGCCAGCAGCTTGGGACGGACAGACCAGGGCTATGGCTACACCTTC; CDR3 protein: CASSLGRTDQGYGYTF
clone size: -; V gene: TRBV14; D gene: -; J gene: TRBJ2-7; CDR3 DNA: TGTGCCAGCAGCCAAGTGGGTCCAGTCTACGAGCAGTACTTC; CDR3 protein: CASSQVGPVYEQYF
clone size: -; V gene: TRBV20-1; D gene: -; J gene: TRBJ2-6; CDR3 DNA: TGCAGTGCTAGAGTTGGAGGCCGAGCCGGGGCCAACGTCCTGACTTTC; CDR3 protein: CSARVGGRAGANVLTF
clone size: -; V gene: TRBV28; D gene: TRBD2; J gene: TRBJ2-1; CDR3 DNA: TGTGCCAGCAGTTTTCCCGCCGGACTAGCGGGAGGTTTGTATGAGCAGTTCTTC; CDR3 protein: CASSFPAGLAGGLYEQFF